The T cell receptor (beta chain) described here comes from a study of shared clonotypes between healthy human individuals. Findings and caveats of the study: Between a handful of donors, naive CD4 clonotypes were shared at a level of about 5.3%.

This clone was detected only once. Antigen specificity is unknown. Naive CD8 cells, CD45RO-negative and positively selected for CCR7, excluded terminally differentiated effector memory CD45RA+ cells. Every contributor of samples was a Caucasian grown-up residing in Nashville, Tennessee. The ends were cut back, 8 bases at V and 0 bases at J, with 14 bases in the middle. The CDR3 runs to 14 residues. Germline assignment: CDR1 WSHSY and CDR2 SAAADI. The test was conducted at deep level. The data were produced by immunoSEQ multiplex PCR, yet TCRdb's version contains in-frame clones alone and is incomplete. Here the sample spans about 1.9 million clones, just under 95% being singletons.

Sequenced material: naive CD8+ T cells from PBMCs. The clonotype originates from a man aged 18 to 30 in good health. Some clones in this sample may be carry-over from other donors' samples. The genes are TRBV10-2 and TRBJ2-7; D is uncertain. CDR3 in amino acids: CASGVNAPSYEQYF. CDR3 nucleotide sequence: TGCGCCAGCGGCGTGAACGCACCCTCCTACGAGCAGTACTTC.